Listed below are T cell receptor beta chains from one sample, sequenced in a study of T-cell memory formation after mild COVID-19. TCRdb called the 5' RACE reads again in MiXCR, with one record for every CDR3 protein. Of a few hundred thousand distinct CDR3 sequences detected, approximately 19% appear once; the ten largest clones hold roughly 20%. Source material: PBMCs or a T cell subset sorted from them (not recorded which). These receptors were obtained from a man aged 18-30 years who had mild COVID-19 (a few samples of this study predate the infection). Cell type and time point are not known. The CDR3 runs from the conserved cysteine through the conserved F or W. Fields, in order: J gene, V gene, D gene, clone size, CDR3 DNA, CDR3 protein. A D gene is named only where the DNA matches it firmly. Size values are once, few and many counts, or a class for expanded clones, and some rows have none.

>TRBJ2-2|TRBV25-1|-|-
TGTGCCAGCAGTGACCGAGGGTGGGGTAGCGCCACCGGGGAGCTGTTTTTT
CASSDRGWGSATGELFF
>TRBJ1-5|TRBV4-3|-|few
TGCGCCAGCAGCCCCGAAGCGGGGAATCAGCCCCAGCATTTT
CASSPEAGNQPQHF
>TRBJ2-3|TRBV4-1|-|few
TGCGCCAGCAGCCAAGACGGTTTGACAACACCGCAGTATTTT
CASSQDGLTTPQYF
>TRBJ2-7|TRBV5-1|-|few
TGCGCCAGCAGCGGTTCACCTGACACCTACGAGCAGTACTTC
CASSGSPDTYEQYF
>TRBJ2-7|TRBV10-3|-|few
TGTGCCACAGGGCCAGGGCTCGAGGACTTC
CATGPGLEDF
>TRBJ2-1|TRBV7-9|TRBD2|-
TGTGCCAGCAGCTTATTCTCTAGCGGGGGGGCCTCCAATGAGCAGTTCTTC
CASSLFSSGGASNEQFF
>TRBJ2-6|TRBV6-4|-|many
TGTGCCAGCAGTGAATCCTCACGCTCTGGGGCCAACGTCCTGACTTTC
CASSESSRSGANVLTF
>TRBJ1-2|TRBV4-1|-|-
TGCGCCAGCAGCCAAGGCCCTAACTATGGCTACACCTTC
CASSQGPNYGYTF
>TRBJ2-2|TRBV20-1|-|few
TGCAGTGCAAAAGGGCCAGGCATGAACACCGGGGAGCTGTTTTTT
CSAKGPGMNTGELFF
>TRBJ1-1|TRBV6-5|-|-
TGTGCCAGCAGTTACGGGGGAGGGGACACTGAAGCTTTCTTT
CASSYGGGDTEAFF
>TRBJ1-4|TRBV4-3|-|-
TGCGCCAGCAGCCAAGGGGTGGAGGGAAAGATTGAAAAACTGTTTTTT
CASSQGVEGKIEKLFF
>TRBJ2-3|TRBV7-9|TRBD2|-
TGTGCCAGCAGCCCCCGGACTAGCGGTGCACCTAGCACAGATACGCAGTATTTT
CASSPRTSGAPSTDTQYF
>TRBJ1-5|TRBV20-1|-|-
TGCAGTGCTAGAGAGCTCTCTTGGGGCAATCAGCCCCAGCATTTT
CSARELSWGNQPQHF
>TRBJ1-5|TRBV6-6|-|-
TGTGCCAGCGGGGACTCTCACGGCAATCAGCCCCAGCATTTT
CASGDSHGNQPQHF
>TRBJ2-5|TRBV4-1|-|few
TGCGCCAGCAGCCAAGGTCTCGGGGGATTACAAGAGACCCAGTACTTC
CASSQGLGGLQETQYF
>TRBJ2-2|TRBV10-3|TRBD1|-
TGTGCCATCGCGGACAGGGGGTACACCGGGGAGCTGTTTTTT
CAIADRGYTGELFF
>TRBJ1-6|TRBV5-1|TRBD1|few
TGCGCCAGCAGCCCGGGGACAGATTACTCCTATAATTCACCCCTCCACTTT
CASSPGTDYSYNSPLHF
>TRBJ2-7|TRBV4-3|-|-
TGCGCCAGCAGCCAAGACAGGGCGGGGGAGCAGTACTTC
CASSQDRAGEQYF
>TRBJ1-1|TRBV7-2|-|-
TGTGCCAGCAGCTTAAGCGTGGGGTTGATGGCTTTCTTT
CASSLSVGLMAFF
>TRBJ2-2|TRBV5-1|-|many
TGCGCCAGCAGCTTCACTAGCCCGAACACCGGGGAGCTGTTTTTT
CASSFTSPNTGELFF
>TRBJ2-2|TRBV4-1|TRBD2|few
TGCGCCAGCAGCCAATTCCCCGCGGGGGGTGGAACCGGGGAGCTGTTTTTT
CASSQFPAGGGTGELFF
>TRBJ2-7|TRBV7-9|-|-
TGTGCCAGCAGCCCCCCCCGAACCTACGAGCAGTACTTC
CASSPPRTYEQYF
>TRBJ2-5|TRBV5-1|TRBD1|few
TGCGCCAGCATGTGGGACAGCGTCCAAGAGACCCAGTACTTC
CASMWDSVQETQYF
>TRBJ1-4|TRBV12-3/TRBV12-4|-|-
TGTGCCAGCAGTTCCGGGACGTCTGAAAAACTGTTTTTT
CASSSGTSEKLFF
>TRBJ2-7|TRBV12-3/TRBV12-4|-|-
TGTGCCAGCAGTTTTAATACAGCCGAGCAGTACTTC
CASSFNTAEQYF
>TRBJ1-2|TRBV6-2/TRBV6-3|-|-
TGTGCCAGCAGTACACGTCAGGGCGGCTATGGCTACACCTTC
CASSTRQGGYGYTF
>TRBJ1-5|TRBV27|-|once
TGTGCCAGCAGACGCGCCTCAGGGGTGGTGCGCAATCAGCCCCAGCATTTT
CASRRASGVVRNQPQHF
>TRBJ1-2|TRBV4-2|-|-
TGTGCCAGCAGCCAAGCTGGATCGGTCTCCTATGGCTACACCTTC
CASSQAGSVSYGYTF
>TRBJ2-3|TRBV5-1|TRBD2|few
TGCGCCAGCAGCTCCGGGACTAGCGGGTACATTAGCACAGATACGCAGTATTTT
CASSSGTSGYISTDTQYF
>TRBJ2-7|TRBV7-2|TRBD1|few
TGTGCCAGCAGCTCAGGGGGCTCGGACGAGCAGTACTTC
CASSSGGSDEQYF
>TRBJ2-3|TRBV24-1|-|-
TGTGCCACCAGTGATTTGTCGGGAGATACGCAGTATTTT
CATSDLSGDTQYF
>TRBJ2-7|TRBV10-3|TRBD1|-
TGTGCCATCAGTGGGGGGCGGGACAGGGCGTCCGAGCAGTACTTC
CAISGGRDRASEQYF
>TRBJ1-6|TRBV11-2|-|many
TGTGCCAGCAGCCAGAGCTCCTATAATTCACCCCTCCACTTT
CASSQSSYNSPLHF
>TRBJ1-2|TRBV6-2/TRBV6-3|TRBD1|once
TGTGCCAGCACGGACAGGGATAACTATGGCTACACCTTC
CASTDRDNYGYTF
>TRBJ2-2|TRBV5-1|TRBD2|-
TGCGCCAGCCAGTTGCCGGGACTAGCGAAGATCGGGGAGCTGTTTTTT
CASQLPGLAKIGELFF
>TRBJ1-1|TRBV5-1|-|many
TGTGCCAGCAGCCCAAGGGGAGGCACTGAAGCTTTCTTT
CASSPRGGTEAFF
>TRBJ2-1|TRBV3-1|-|-
TGTGACCCCTTGGGGGACAATGAGCAGTTCTTC
CDPLGDNEQFF
>TRBJ2-5|TRBV5-1|TRBD1|-
TGCGCCAGCAGCTCCGGTTTTGACAGGGCAGAGACCCAGTACTTC
CASSSGFDRAETQYF
>TRBJ2-3|TRBV7-2|TRBD2|-
TGTGCCAGCAGCTTAGAGGGGCTAGCGGGATTTTCTAGCACAGATACGCAGTATTTT
CASSLEGLAGFSSTDTQYF
>TRBJ1-5|TRBV7-8|TRBD1|-
TGTGCCAGCAGCTTAGCTCGGACAGGGTTGCAGCCCCAGCATTTT
CASSLARTGLQPQHF
>TRBJ2-5|TRBV5-1|TRBD2|-
TGCGCCAGCACCTCCCCCGGGGGACTAGCGGGGTCGGAGACCCAGTACTTC
CASTSPGGLAGSETQYF
>TRBJ1-1|TRBV3-1|TRBD1|-
TGTGCCAGCAAAAGGACAGGGGGGGTAAGCACTGAAGCTTTCTTT
CASKRTGGVSTEAFF
>TRBJ1-3|TRBV4-3|TRBD1|-
TGCGCCAGCAGCCGACAGGGTCTTAGGGGAAACACCATATATTTT
CASSRQGLRGNTIYF
>TRBJ2-4|TRBV7-9|-|-
TGTGCCAGCAGCCCCACTCAGGGGATCGAAAACATTCAGTACTTC
CASSPTQGIENIQYF
>TRBJ2-1|TRBV27|TRBD1|-
TGTGCCAGCAGTTCGACAGGGTTTACGTTCTTC
CASSSTGFTFF
>TRBJ2-5|TRBV7-6|-|many
TGTGCCAGCATGAACCCATGGGGCAGGGTATGGGAGACCCAGTACTTC
CASMNPWGRVWETQYF
>TRBJ2-3|TRBV6-5|-|many
TGTGCCAGCAGAACTACAGGGCACACGCAGTATTTT
CASRTTGHTQYF
>TRBJ1-4|TRBV29-1|-|few
TGCAGCGTTGAAGAACCGGGTGAACTTAATTGGGGCGAAAAACTGTTTTTT
CSVEEPGELNWGEKLFF
>TRBJ2-5|TRBV4-3|TRBD1|-
TGCGCCAGCAGCCCGACAGGGTTTCAAGAGACCCAGTACTTC
CASSPTGFQETQYF
>TRBJ1-2|TRBV5-1|-|-
TGCGCCAGCAGCGACCGGGACTCGGGGGCCTATGGCTACACCTTC
CASSDRDSGAYGYTF
>TRBJ2-5|TRBV20-1|-|-
TGCAGTGTCCTACGGACAGACCAAGAGACCCAGTACTTC
CSVLRTDQETQYF
>TRBJ2-3|TRBV5-1|-|few
TGCGCCAGCAGCTTGACCGGGCGCCCTACAGATACGCAGTATTTT
CASSLTGRPTDTQYF
>TRBJ2-5|TRBV20-1|-|-
TGCAGTGCTAGTTGGCAGGGTGAAGAGACCCAGTACTTC
CSASWQGEETQYF
>TRBJ2-3|TRBV4-3|TRBD1|-
TGCGCCAGCAGGGAGTGGGACAGTGGAACAGATACGCAGTATTTT
CASREWDSGTDTQYF
>TRBJ2-3|TRBV7-2|TRBD1|few
TGTGCCAGCAGCTTGCGACAGGGAATCGCACATACGCAGTATTTT
CASSLRQGIAHTQYF
>TRBJ2-3|TRBV5-6|-|-
TGTGCCACCTACACGAGTAGCACAGATACGCAGTATTTT
CATYTSSTDTQYF
>TRBJ1-1|TRBV12-3/TRBV12-4|-|-
TGTGCCAGCAGGTGGACACAGAACACTGAAGCTTTCTTT
CASRWTQNTEAFF
>TRBJ1-3|TRBV4-3|-|-
TGCGCCAGCAGCCAAGATTCCAGTGGAAACACCATATATTTT
CASSQDSSGNTIYF
>TRBJ2-1|TRBV7-9|TRBD1|few
TGTGCCAGCAGCCGAACGGACAGGGCCCCCTATGAGCAGTTCTTC
CASSRTDRAPYEQFF
>TRBJ2-5|TRBV6-5|TRBD2|-
TGTGCCAGCAGTTACGGGGTAGCGGGGGCCCAAGAGACCCAGTACTTC
CASSYGVAGAQETQYF